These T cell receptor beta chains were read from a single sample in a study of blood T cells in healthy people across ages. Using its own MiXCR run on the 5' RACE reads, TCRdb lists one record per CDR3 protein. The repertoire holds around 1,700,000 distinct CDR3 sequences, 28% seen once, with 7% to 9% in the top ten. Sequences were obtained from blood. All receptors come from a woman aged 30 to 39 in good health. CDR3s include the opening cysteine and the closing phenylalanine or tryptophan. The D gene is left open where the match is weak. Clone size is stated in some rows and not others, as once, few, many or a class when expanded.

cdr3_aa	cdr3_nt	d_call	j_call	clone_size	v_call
CASSKVGWGNTKAFF	NA	NA	TRBJ1-1	NA	TRBV21-1
CASSNGPSEQYF	TGTGCCAGCTCCAACGGCCCCTCCGAGCAGTACTTC	NA	TRBJ2-7	NA	TRBV9
CSATLAGETQYF	TGCAGTGCCACACTAGCGGGGGAGACCCAGTACTTC	TRBD2	TRBJ2-5	few	TRBV20-1
CASSPEEYMIYEQYF	TGTGCCAGCAGCCCAGAGGAGTATATGATTTACGAGCAGTACTTC	NA	TRBJ2-7	many	TRBV5-5
CSLGRTDTQYF	TGCAGTCTCGGGAGGACAGATACGCAGTATTTT	TRBD2	TRBJ2-3	NA	TRBV20-1
CASSLLLSTEAFF	TGTGCCAGCAGCTTACTTCTAAGCACTGAAGCTTTCTTT	NA	TRBJ1-1	NA	TRBV5-5
CASKETSGGNTGELFF	TGCGCCAGCAAGGAGACTAGCGGGGGGAACACCGGGGAGCTGTTTTTT	TRBD2	TRBJ2-2	few	TRBV5-1
CSVAPGPSTEAFF	TGCAGCGTGGCGCCGGGACCCAGCACTGAAGCTTTCTTT	NA	TRBJ1-1	NA	TRBV29-1
CSAGDPLAGGGTPLHF	TGCAGCGCTGGGGACCCCCTGGCAGGGGGAGGTACACCCCTCCACTTT	TRBD1	TRBJ1-6	NA	TRBV29-1
CASRDGVRSYEQYF	TGTGCCAGCCGGGACGGGGTCCGCTCCTACGAGCAGTACTTC	NA	TRBJ2-7	many	TRBV6-5
CASRDGGSRVEQFF	TGTGCCAGCAGGGATGGCGGGAGCAGGGTTGAGCAGTTCTTC	TRBD2	TRBJ2-1	few	TRBV7-2
CASSPSPGQASSYEQYF	TGTGCCAGCTCACCTAGCCCGGGACAGGCGAGCTCCTACGAGCAGTACTTC	TRBD1	TRBJ2-7	few	TRBV18
CVSSPRQLNNSPLHF	TGCGTCAGCAGCCCCCGACAGCTAAATAATTCACCCCTCCACTTT	NA	TRBJ1-6	few	TRBV5-1
CASSSTREETQFF	TGTGCCAGCAGCTCCACACGAGAAGAGACCCAGTTCTTC	NA	TRBJ2-1	NA	TRBV7-9
CASSQGSRGDGYTF	TGTGCCAGCAGCCAAGGTAGCCGGGGCGATGGCTACACCTTC	NA	TRBJ1-2	few	TRBV3-1
CSARGRSGPEAFF	TGCAGTGCTAGGGGACGGTCGGGTCCTGAAGCTTTCTTT	NA	TRBJ1-1	NA	TRBV20-1
CATSRETNYGYTF	TGTGCCACCAGCAGAGAAACTAACTATGGCTACACCTTC	NA	TRBJ1-2	many	TRBV15
CSVVTASNYGYTF	TGCAGCGTTGTGACAGCTTCAAACTATGGCTACACCTTC	NA	TRBJ1-2	once	TRBV29-1
CASSHRAPLTDTQYF	TGTGCCAGCAGCCACCGGGCCCCTCTCACAGATACGCAGTATTTT	NA	TRBJ2-3	NA	TRBV7-2
CASSGAVPGQTQYF	TGTGCCAGCAGTGGGGCTGTCCCTGGTCAGACGCAGTATTTT	NA	TRBJ2-3	NA	TRBV6-6
CASRPLRSGEQFF	TGTGCCAGCAGGCCCCTTCGGAGCGGTGAGCAGTTCTTC	NA	TRBJ2-1	NA	TRBV6-6
CASSDLLRGFKPGDYEQYF	TGCGCCAGCAGTGACCTCCTGAGAGGGTTTAAACCAGGAGACTACGAGCAGTACTTC	NA	TRBJ2-7	NA	TRBV10-2
CASRPGANTGELFF	TGTGCCAGCAGGCCCGGGGCGAACACCGGGGAGCTGTTTTTT	NA	TRBJ2-2	NA	TRBV2
CASSGRAGTGVEETQYF	TGTGCCAGCAGCGGCAGGGCCGGGACAGGGGTCGAAGAGACCCAGTACTTC	TRBD1	TRBJ2-5	NA	TRBV9
CSAPGRAAGETQFF	TGCAGCGCCCCAGGTAGGGCAGCCGGGGAGACCCAGTTCTTC	NA	TRBJ2-1	NA	TRBV29-1
CASSYSRTGGQETQYF	TGTGCCAGCAGTTACTCGAGAACGGGGGGGCAAGAGACCCAGTACTTC	TRBD2	TRBJ2-5	many	TRBV6-6
CASSTRPAGDTQYF	TGTGCCAGCAGCACCAGACCAGCAGGAGATACGCAGTATTTT	NA	TRBJ2-3	NA	TRBV3-1
CSAEGARAGATQYF	TGCAGTGCCGAAGGGGCCCGCGCCGGGGCGACCCAGTACTTC	NA	TRBJ2-5	NA	TRBV20-1
CASGASGTTDTQYF	TGCGCCAGCGGTGCTAGCGGGACCACAGATACGCAGTATTTT	TRBD2	TRBJ2-3	NA	TRBV5-1
CASILRDWLNEQFF	TGTGCCAGCATCCTCCGGGACTGGCTCAATGAGCAGTTCTTC	NA	TRBJ2-1	NA	TRBV14
CASSNRQGLYNEQYF	TGTGCCAGCAGCAACCGACAGGGGCTCTACAATGAGCAGTACTTC	TRBD1	TRBJ2-7	few	TRBV7-9
CASSRGGASGSSYEQYF	TGTGCCAGCAGCCGAGGGGGTGCTAGCGGAAGCTCCTACGAGCAGTACTTC	NA	TRBJ2-7	NA	TRBV5-6
CSVGGRAGYNEQVF	TGCAGCGTTGGGGGTCGAGCGGGATACAATGAGCAGGTCTTC	TRBD2	TRBJ2-1	NA	TRBV29-1
CSVTRGGLQETQYF	TGCAGCGTGACCCGGGGGGGTTTGCAAGAGACCCAGTACTTC	TRBD2	TRBJ2-5	many	TRBV29-1
CSAQGRPGDTEAFF	TGCAGCGCTCAAGGGAGGCCCGGTGACACTGAAGCTTTCTTT	NA	TRBJ1-1	NA	TRBV29-1
CASSESRTAAYEQYF	TGCGCCAGCAGTGAGTCCAGGACAGCAGCCTACGAGCAGTACTTC	NA	TRBJ2-7	many	TRBV10-2
CASRRAGPAEQYF	TGTGCCAGCAGGAGGGCAGGCCCTGCCGAGCAGTACTTC	NA	TRBJ2-7	many	TRBV27
CAIGTVGYNEQFF	TGTGCCATCGGGACAGTAGGTTACAATGAGCAGTTCTTC	TRBD1	TRBJ2-1	NA	TRBV28